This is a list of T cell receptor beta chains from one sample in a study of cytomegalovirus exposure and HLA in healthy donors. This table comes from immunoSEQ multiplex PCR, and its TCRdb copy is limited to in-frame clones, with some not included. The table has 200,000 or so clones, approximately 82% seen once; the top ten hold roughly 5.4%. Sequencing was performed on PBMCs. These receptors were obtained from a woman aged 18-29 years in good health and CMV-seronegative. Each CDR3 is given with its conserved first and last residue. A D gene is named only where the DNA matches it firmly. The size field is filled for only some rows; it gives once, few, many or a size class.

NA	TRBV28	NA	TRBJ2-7	CARGPQASEQYF	TGTGCCAGAGGCCCCCAGGCAAGCGAGCAGTACTTC
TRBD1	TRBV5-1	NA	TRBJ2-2	CASSPAGQANTGELFF	TGCGCCAGCAGCCCCGCGGGACAGGCGAACACCGGGGAGCTGTTTTTT
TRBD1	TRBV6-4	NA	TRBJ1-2	CASSARTGANYGYTF	TGTGCCAGCAGTGCGAGGACAGGGGCTAACTATGGCTACACCTTC
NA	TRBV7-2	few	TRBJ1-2	CASSIPDTF	TGTGCCAGCAGCATACCGGACACCTTC
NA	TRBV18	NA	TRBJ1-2	CASSLFDSYGYTF	TGTGCCAGCTCACTGTTCGACAGCTATGGCTACACCTTC
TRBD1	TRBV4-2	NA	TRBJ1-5	CASSRDRVQPQHF	TGTGCCAGCAGCCGGGACAGGGTTCAGCCCCAGCATTTT
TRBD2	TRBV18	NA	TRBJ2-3	CASSLELAGADTQYF	TGTGCCAGCTCATTAGAACTAGCGGGAGCAGATACGCAGTATTTT
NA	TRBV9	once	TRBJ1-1	CASSPTPGGEAFF	TGTGCCAGCAGCCCTACACCCGGGGGTGAAGCTTTCTTT
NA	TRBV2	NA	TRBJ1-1	CASSVENGGTEAFF	TGTGCCAGCAGTGTCGAGAACGGGGGCACTGAAGCTTTCTTT
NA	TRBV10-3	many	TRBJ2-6	CAISAGFSSGANVLTF	TGTGCCATCAGTGCTGGGTTTAGCTCTGGGGCCAACGTCCTGACTTTC
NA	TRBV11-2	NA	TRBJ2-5	CASSLDMGTQYF	TGTGCCAGCAGCTTAGACATGGGTACCCAGTACTTC
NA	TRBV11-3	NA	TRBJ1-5	CASSLMGDGDGVNQPQHF	TGTGCCAGCAGCTTAATGGGCGATGGGGACGGAGTGAATCAGCCCCAGCATTTT
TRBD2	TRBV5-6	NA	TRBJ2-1	CASSRGGGRPYNEQFF	TGTGCCAGCAGCCGTGGCGGGGGGCGACCATACAATGAGCAGTTCTTC
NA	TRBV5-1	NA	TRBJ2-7	CASSHDSPPYEQYF	TGCGCCAGCAGCCATGACAGTCCCCCCTACGAGCAGTACTTC
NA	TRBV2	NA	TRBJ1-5	CASSDYREGQPQHF	TGTGCCAGCAGTGATTACAGGGAAGGGCAGCCCCAGCATTTT
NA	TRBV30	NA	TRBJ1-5	CAWSGVGQPQPQHF	TGTGCCTGGAGTGGAGTGGGTCAACCTCAGCCCCAGCATTTT
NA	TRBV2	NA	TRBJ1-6	CASSATGTNNSPLHF	TGTGCCAGCAGTGCAACCGGGACAAATAATTCACCCCTCCACTTT
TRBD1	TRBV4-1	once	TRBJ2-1	CASSQGGQGRNEQFF	TGCGCCAGCAGCCAAGGGGGACAGGGTAGAAATGAGCAGTTCTTC
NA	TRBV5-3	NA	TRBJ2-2	CARSLAAPGGTGELFF	TGTGCCAGAAGCCTGGCGGCCCCTGGCGGAACCGGGGAGCTGTTTTTT
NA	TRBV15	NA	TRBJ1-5	CATSKEADQPQHF	TGTGCCACCAGCAAAGAGGCGGATCAGCCCCAGCATTTT
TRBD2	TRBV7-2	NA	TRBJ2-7	CASSLDLAGGVYEQYF	TGTGCCAGCAGCTTAGACTTAGCGGGAGGAGTGTACGAGCAGTACTTC
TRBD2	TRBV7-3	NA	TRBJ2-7	CASSRQLAGVNEQYF	TGTGCCAGCAGTCGACAACTAGCGGGAGTTAACGAGCAGTACTTC
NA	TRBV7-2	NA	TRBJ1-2	CASSPRGGGAGYGYTF	TGTGCCAGCAGCCCCAGAGGAGGGGGGGCTGGCTATGGCTACACCTTC
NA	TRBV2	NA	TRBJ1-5	CASRTSRGGQPQHF	TGTGCCAGCAGGACGAGCAGGGGAGGTCAGCCCCAGCATTTT
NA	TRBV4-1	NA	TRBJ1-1	CASSQEPSPVEAFF	TGCGCCAGCAGCCAAGAACCCAGTCCGGTTGAAGCTTTCTTT
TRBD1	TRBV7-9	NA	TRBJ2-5	CASSPRQGGQETQYF	TGTGCCAGCAGCCCCCGACAGGGTGGCCAAGAGACCCAGTACTTC
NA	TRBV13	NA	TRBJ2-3	CASSLGVGGYTDTQYF	TGTGCCAGCAGCTTAGGGGTTGGGGGCTACACAGATACGCAGTATTTT
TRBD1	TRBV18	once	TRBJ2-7	CASSPPRTGSEEQYF	TGTGCCAGCTCACCACCTAGGACAGGGTCTGAAGAGCAGTACTTC
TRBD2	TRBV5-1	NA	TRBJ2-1	CASSYSPSGATYNEQFF	TGCGCCAGCAGCTACTCTCCGAGCGGGGCAACATACAATGAGCAGTTCTTC
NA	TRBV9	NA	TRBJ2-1	CASSGQRGNEQFF	TGTGCCAGCAGCGGACAAAGGGGGAATGAGCAGTTCTTC
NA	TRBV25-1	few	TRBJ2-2	CAWAGWTGELFF	TGTGCCTGGGCGGGGTGGACCGGGGAGCTGTTTTTT
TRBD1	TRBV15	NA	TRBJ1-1	CATSREGGQGDTEAFF	TGTGCCACCAGCAGGGAAGGAGGACAGGGAGACACTGAAGCTTTCTTT
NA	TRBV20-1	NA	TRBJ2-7	CSAPPGHEQYF	TGCAGTGCTCCCCCCGGGCACGAGCAGTACTTC
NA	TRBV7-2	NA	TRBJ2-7	CASSANRVSAEQYF	TGTGCCAGCAGCGCCAACAGGGTGTCGGCAGAGCAGTACTTC
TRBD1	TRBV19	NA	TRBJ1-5	CASSIDREGANRNQPQHF	TGTGCCAGTAGTATAGATAGGGAGGGGGCGAATCGCAATCAGCCCCAGCATTTT
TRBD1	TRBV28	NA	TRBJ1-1	CASSFAGGTEAFF	TGTGCCAGCAGTTTTGCAGGGGGCACTGAAGCTTTCTTT
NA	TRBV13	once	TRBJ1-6	CASKGENSPLHF	TGTGCCAGCAAGGGGGAAAACTCACCCCTCCACTTT
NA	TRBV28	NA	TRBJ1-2	CASSLGTRIGGYTF	TGTGCCAGCAGTTTAGGGACAAGGATAGGGGGCTACACCTTC
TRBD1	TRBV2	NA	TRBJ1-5	CASNYRGRGQPQHF	TGTGCCAGCAACTACAGGGGGCGCGGTCAGCCCCAGCATTTT
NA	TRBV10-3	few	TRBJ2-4	CAISDSGSIQYF	TGTGCCATCAGTGACTCCGGGAGTATTCAGTACTTC
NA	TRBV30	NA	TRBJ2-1	CAWSDSETYNEQFF	TGTGCCTGGAGCGACAGTGAGACCTACAATGAGCAGTTCTTC
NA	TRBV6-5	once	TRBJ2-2	CAAGETGELFF	TGTGCCGCAGGGGAAACCGGGGAGCTGTTTTTT
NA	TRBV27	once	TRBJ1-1	CASRGGRHTEAFF	TGTGCCAGCAGGGGAGGGCGGCACACTGAAGCTTTCTTT
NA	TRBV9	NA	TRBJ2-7	CASSEDSSYEQYF	TGTGCCAGCAGCGAGGACAGTTCCTACGAGCAGTACTTC
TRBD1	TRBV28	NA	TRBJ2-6	CASSRQGPSGANVLTF	TGTGCCAGCAGTCGACAGGGTCCCTCTGGGGCCAACGTCCTGACTTTC
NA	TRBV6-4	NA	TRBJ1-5	CASSEQGGENQPQHF	TGTGCCAGCAGTGAACAGGGCGGTGAGAATCAGCCCCAGCATTTT
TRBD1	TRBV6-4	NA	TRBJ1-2	CASSGQVGQGGYTF	TGTGCCAGCAGTGGTCAGGTGGGACAGGGAGGCTACACCTTC
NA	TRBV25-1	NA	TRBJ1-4	CASSDRTSTNEKLFF	TGTGCCAGCAGTGATCGGACATCAACTAATGAAAAACTGTTTTTT
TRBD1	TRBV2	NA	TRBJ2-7	CASSEVEGGENEQYF	TGTGCCAGCAGTGAAGTGGAAGGGGGCGAGAACGAGCAGTACTTC
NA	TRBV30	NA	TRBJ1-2	CAWSPAYGYTF	TGTGCCTGGAGCCCCGCCTATGGCTACACCTTC
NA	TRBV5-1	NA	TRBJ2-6	CASSLDIGPGANVLTF	TGCGCCAGCAGCTTGGACATAGGGCCCGGGGCCAACGTCCTGACTTTC
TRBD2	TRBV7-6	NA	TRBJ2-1	CASSSRTRGGEQFF	TGTGCCAGCAGCTCCAGGACTAGGGGCGGGGAGCAGTTCTTC
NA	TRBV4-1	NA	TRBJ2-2	CASSQGEGALTGELFF	TGCGCCAGCAGCCAGGGGGAGGGGGCGCTAACCGGGGAGCTGTTTTTT
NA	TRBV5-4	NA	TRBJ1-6	CASSLSGTPLHF	TGTGCCAGCAGCTTGTCAGGTACCCCCCTCCACTTT
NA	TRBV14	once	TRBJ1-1	CASSQDVVLSEAFF	TGTGCCAGCAGCCAAGACGTGGTCCTCTCTGAAGCTTTCTTT
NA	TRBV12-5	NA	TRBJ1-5	CASTRTDFTLEPQHF	TGTGCTAGTACAAGGACAGATTTTACCTTGGAGCCCCAGCATTTT
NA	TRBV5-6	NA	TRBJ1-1	CASSFRARPVFTEAFF	TGTGCCAGCAGCTTCCGGGCCAGACCGGTATTTACTGAAGCTTTCTTT
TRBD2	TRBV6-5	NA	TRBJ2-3	CASSSGTSGRPSTQYF	TGTGCCAGCAGTTCCGGGACTAGCGGGAGGCCTAGTACGCAGTATTTT
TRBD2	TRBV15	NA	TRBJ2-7	CATSRDPLAGGPGYEQYF	TGTGCCACCAGCAGAGATCCCCTAGCGGGAGGCCCAGGCTACGAGCAGTACTTC